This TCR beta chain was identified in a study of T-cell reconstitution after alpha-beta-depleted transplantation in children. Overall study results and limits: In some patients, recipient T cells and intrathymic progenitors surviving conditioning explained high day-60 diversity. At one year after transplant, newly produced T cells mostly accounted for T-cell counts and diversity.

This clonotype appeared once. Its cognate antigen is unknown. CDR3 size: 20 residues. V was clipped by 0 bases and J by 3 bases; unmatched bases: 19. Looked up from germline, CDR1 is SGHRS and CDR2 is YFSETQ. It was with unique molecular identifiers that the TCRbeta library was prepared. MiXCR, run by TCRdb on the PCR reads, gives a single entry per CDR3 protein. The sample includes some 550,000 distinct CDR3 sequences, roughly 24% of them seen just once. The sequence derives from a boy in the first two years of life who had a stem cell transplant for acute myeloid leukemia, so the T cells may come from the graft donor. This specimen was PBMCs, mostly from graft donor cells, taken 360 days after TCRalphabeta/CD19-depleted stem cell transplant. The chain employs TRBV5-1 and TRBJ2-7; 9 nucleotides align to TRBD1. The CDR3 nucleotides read TGCGCCAGCAGCTTGGCAGGGACAGGGCGCACGAACATCCACTTCTACGAGCAGTACGTC. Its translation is CASSLAGTGRTNIHFYEQYV.